This T cell receptor (beta chain) was sequenced in a study of blood T cell repertoires in COVID-19 (dated by TCRdb to 2018 to 2020). The study in broad terms: ImmuneRACE Cohort 3 recovered participants were defined by two consecutive negative NP/OP PCR tests, healthcare professional clearance, or symptom resolution. Samples from collaborators originated in the United States, Italy and Spain and spanned both the acute and convalescent phases of COVID-19. The material from the prospective study consisted of cDNA or gDNA derived from T cells, B-cell-depleted T cells, or PBMCs. The dataset comprised deeply sampled blood TCRbeta repertoires from subjects exposed to, actively infected with, or recovered from COVID-19. A freely available public database, intended as a resource for researchers studying the immune response to SARS-CoV-2, is where the repertoires were released. The samples were drawn from two sources: the first 160 participants of the ongoing ImmuneRACE study, and 1,000 to 1,500 subjects contributed by 6 global collaborators. A de-identified subject ID, COVID-19 status, age in years and sex were almost always included in the sample metadata. Where HLA class I and class II types were available, the types were taken from metadata supplied by the sample provider, not from assay-based typing. On the study overall, not on this receptor specifically: How much clinical and demographic metadata was included differed by source and by participant, and the metadata was provided uncurated.

The immunoSEQ Assay, a bias-controlled multiplex PCR, was used to amplify TCRbeta CDR3 regions from genomic DNA. On the study's bioinformatics: Nucleated cell counts per sample were estimated from amplification of reference gene primers within the assay. To quantify the absolute abundance of each unique TCRbeta CDR3 rearrangement, sequence reads were collapsed and filtered. For each sample, productive Simpson clonality was calculated as the square root of Simpson's diversity index across productive rearrangements. Entries here come from immuneACCESS through TCRdb and include only in-frame sequences with V and J called. Some clones fail to appear in such tables; in the studies checked, an unresolved V gene covers under half of the shortfall, and the cause of the remainder is unknown. V and J calls plus clone size are reproduced from that table; the DNA served to infer D and trimming. Across this sample there are over 200,000 clones, with about 90% seen only once. The top ten clonotypes cover 3% to 3.5% of the sample.

From the germline V gene, CDR1 is MNHNS and CDR2 is SASEGT. Between the V and J ends, shortened by 0 bases and 9 bases respectively, the junction contains 21 bases. The CDR3 covers 17 residues, taking in both the cysteine and the phenylalanine. This entry keeps only the CDR3 DNA: 51 bases, framed from base 1. In the prospective study, participants were roughly 18 to 90 years old, resided in about two dozen geographic areas of the United States, and were enrolled through a virtual design. In the prospective study, cohorts were assigned on the basis of participant-reported clinical history obtained from a screening survey and a study questionnaire. Each participant in the prospective study had whole blood, serum and a nasopharyngeal or oropharyngeal swab collected by mobile phlebotomists. Over a roughly two-month period, participants in the prospective study had the option of providing additional blood draws and questionnaires. Before DNA extraction, blood samples from the prospective study were shipped at room temperature or frozen.

In the case of this clone: It lacks a known antigen. Nothing much larger sits one base from this clone, and base qualities are not available.

The chain joins TRBV6-1 to TRBJ2-4, with a tentative D gene TRBD1 over 6 matching bases. This clonotype was sampled from a woman in her forties or fifties in a cohort exposed to, infected with or recovered from COVID-19 (not recorded which). The specimen was PBMCs or T cells enriched from blood (not recorded which). The CDR3 region has the sequence CASSEALQGHTGPIQYF. The nucleotide sequence reads as follows: TGTGCCAGCAGTGAAGCGCTTCAGGGACACACAGGGCCCATTCAGTACTTC.